This T cell receptor (beta chain) was documented in a study of blood T cell repertoires in COVID-19. Germline V CDR1 and CDR2: MNHEY, SMNVEV (reference sequence). The CDR3 consists of 13 residues. V lost 5 bases, J lost 5 bases, and 12 bases lay in between. This table comes from immunoSEQ multiplex PCR, and its TCRdb copy is limited to in-frame clones, with some not included. The sample shows 200,000 to 250,000 clones, about four fifths of them seen only once. Sequenced: PBMCs or T cells enriched from blood (not recorded which). The rearrangement links TRBV27 to TRBJ1-1; D ambiguous. The TCR was taken from a woman aged 45-65 years who had been exposed to COVID-19. The CDR3 is CASSIQSWTEAFF. CDR3 sequence (DNA): TGTGCCAGCAGTATTCAGTCGTGGACTGAAGCTTTCTTT.